This T cell receptor (beta chain) was found in a study of cytomegalovirus exposure and HLA in healthy donors. Looked up from germline, CDR1 is SNHLY and CDR2 is FYNNEI. V dropped 7 bases and J dropped 5; count of bases not matched to a gene: 22. The CDR3 is made up of 18 amino acids. It was with 60 Vbeta and 13 Jbeta primers that the PCR ran. Measured with immunoSEQ multiplex PCR; TCRdb has only the in-frame clones, and not every one. In the table there are 90,000 to 150,000 clones, approximately 76% of which are singletons. Sequencing was carried out using PBMCs. The receptor was isolated from a man aged 50 or older in good health and CMV-seropositive. V usage is TRBV2 and J usage is TRBJ2-5; 7 bases map to TRBD2. The CDR3 DNA reads TGTGCCAGCAAGAAACGCTTCGCTTGGGGGGGAGAGGGGGAGACCCAGTACTTC. This sequence encodes CASKKRFAWGGEGETQYF.